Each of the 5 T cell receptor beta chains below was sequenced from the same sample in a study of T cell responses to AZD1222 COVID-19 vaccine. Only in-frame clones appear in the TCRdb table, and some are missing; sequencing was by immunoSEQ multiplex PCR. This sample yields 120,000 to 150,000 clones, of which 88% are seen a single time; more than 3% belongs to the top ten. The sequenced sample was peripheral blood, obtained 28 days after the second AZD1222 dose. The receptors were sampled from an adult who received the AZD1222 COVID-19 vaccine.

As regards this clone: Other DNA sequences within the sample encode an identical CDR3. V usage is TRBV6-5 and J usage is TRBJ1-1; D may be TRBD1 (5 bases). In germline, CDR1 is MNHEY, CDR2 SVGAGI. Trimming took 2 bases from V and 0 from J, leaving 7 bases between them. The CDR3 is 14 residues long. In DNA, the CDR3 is TGTGCCAGCAGTTACGACAGTATGAACACTGAAGCTTTCTTT. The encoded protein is CASSYDSMNTEAFF.

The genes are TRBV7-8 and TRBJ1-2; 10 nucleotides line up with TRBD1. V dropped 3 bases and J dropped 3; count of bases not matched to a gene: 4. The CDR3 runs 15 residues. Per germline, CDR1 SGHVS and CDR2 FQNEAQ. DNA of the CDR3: TGTGCCAGCAGCTTCGGGACAGGGGTATACTATGGCTACACCTTC. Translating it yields CASSFGTGVYYGYTF.

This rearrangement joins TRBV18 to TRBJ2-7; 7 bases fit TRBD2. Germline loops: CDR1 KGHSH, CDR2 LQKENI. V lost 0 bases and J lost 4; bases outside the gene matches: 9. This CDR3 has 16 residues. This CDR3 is CASSPPGGGTVYEQYF. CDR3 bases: TGTGCCAGCTCACCACCGGGCGGGGGAACTGTTTACGAGCAGTACTTC.

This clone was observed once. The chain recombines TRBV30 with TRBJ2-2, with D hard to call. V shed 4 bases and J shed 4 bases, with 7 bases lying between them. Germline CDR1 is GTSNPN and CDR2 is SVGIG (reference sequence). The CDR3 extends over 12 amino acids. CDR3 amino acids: CAWTQSTGELFF. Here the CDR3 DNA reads TGTGCCTGGACACAGAGCACCGGGGAGCTGTTTTTT.

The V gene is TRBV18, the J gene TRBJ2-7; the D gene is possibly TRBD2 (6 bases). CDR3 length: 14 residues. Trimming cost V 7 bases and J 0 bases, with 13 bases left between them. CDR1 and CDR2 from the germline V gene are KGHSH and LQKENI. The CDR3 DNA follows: TGTGCCAGCTTGGCGGGGATGAGCTCCTACGAGCAGTACTTC. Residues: CASLAGMSSYEQYF. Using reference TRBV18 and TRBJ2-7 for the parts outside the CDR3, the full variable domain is NAGVMQNPRHLVRRRGQEARLRCSPMKGHSHVYWYRQLPEEGLKFMVYLQKENIIDESGMPKERFSAEFPKEGPSILRIQQVVRGDSAAYFCASLAGMSSYEQYFGPGTRLTVT.